This T cell receptor (beta chain) was identified in a study of regulatory T cells in long-lasting Graves disease. V was clipped by 4 bases and J by 6 bases; unmatched bases: 4. The CDR3 covers 15 residues. Per the germline V gene, CDR1 is LGHDT and CDR2 is YNNKEL (reference sequence). Combining iRepertoire HTBI primers with Arm-PCR of CDR3 regions, the authors built TCR beta libraries. TCRdb itself ran the multiplex PCR reads through MiXCR, one entry per CDR3 protein. This sample has around 460,000 distinct CDR3 sequences; around a fifth occur once, and the top ten carry around 12%. Time point specified: persistent/refractory GD, antithyroid drugs over 5 years with positive TRAb. TCR sequences were obtained from RNA taken from PBMCs.

The chain links TRBV3-1 to TRBJ2-7; 15 bases align to TRBD2. This clonotype was sampled from a female donor with Graves disease. The sequenced sample was peripheral blood mononuclear cells (PBMCs), obtained when the disease was refractory, from a patient treated with antithyroid drugs. The CDR3 coding sequence is TGTGCCAGCAGCCGCGGACTAGCGGGAGGGGGCGAGCAGTACTTC. This encodes CASSRGLAGGGEQYF.